The 28 T cell receptor beta chains below all came from one sample that was sequenced in a study of T cell responses to AZD1222 COVID-19 vaccine. Some clones are missing from TCRdb's copy, which holds only in-frame ones; the method was immunoSEQ multiplex PCR. Of around 140,000 clones in the sample, 65% to 90% were seen once. The sequenced sample was peripheral blood, obtained 28 days after the second dose of the MenACWY control vaccine. Receptors were obtained from an adult who received the MenACWY meningococcal vaccine as a control.

The CDR3: CATSSRRQETQYF. The CDR3 DNA reads as TGTGCCACCAGCAGTCGCCGACAAGAGACCCAGTACTTC. The rearrangement uses TRBV15 and TRBJ2-5; no definite D call. The CDR3 covers 13 residues. Germline CDR1 LNHNV, CDR2 YYDKDF (reference sequence). Trimming removed 3 bases from V and 2 bases from J, with 7 bases in between. Based on the CDR3 plus reference TRBV15 and TRBJ2-5, the full variable domain is DAMVIQNPRYQVTQFGKPVTLSCSQTLNHNVMYWYQQKSSQAPKLLFHYYDKDFNNEADTPDNFQSRRPNTSFCFLDIRSPGLGDTAMYLCATSSRRQETQYFGPGTRLLVL.

In nucleotides, the CDR3 is TGTGCCAGTAACTCCATCCCGGGGGGCTACACCTTC. Protein sequence: CASNSIPGGYTF. This chain uses TRBV19 with TRBJ1-2; D uncertain. The length of the CDR3 is 12 residues. The V end was cut by 7 bases, the J end by 8 bases, with 14 bases between. Germline CDR1 and CDR2: LNHDA and SQIVND (reference sequence).

CDR3 amino acids: CASSPPSEKKVNQPQHF. CDR3 DNA: TGTGCCAGCAGCCCCCCGTCCGAGAAGAAGGTCAATCAGCCCCAGCATTTT. This sequence joins TRBV7-4 and TRBJ1-5; D unclear. The V and J ends lost 5 bases and 3 bases respectively, with 20 bases between them. Germline V gene sequence: CDR1 SGHVT, CDR2 SQSDAQ. The CDR3 contains 17 residues.

The J gene is TRBJ1-1, the V gene TRBV4-1; D unresolved. V lost 4 bases and J lost 11, with 20 bases in between. CDR3 size: 14 residues. Germline V gives CDR1 MGHRA, CDR2 YSYEKL. The CDR3 reads CASSPRTGFTSAFF. In DNA, the CDR3 is TGCGCCAGCAGCCCCCGGACGGGATTTACCTCGGCTTTCTTT.

J is TRBJ1-2 and V is TRBV18, with 8 bases aligning to TRBD1. J gave up 5 bases and V 4 bases, and 3 bases lay outside the gene matches. The germline V gene encodes CDR1 KGHSH and CDR2 LQKENI. The CDR3 has 13 residues. CDR3 DNA sequence: TGTGCCAGCTCACAAGGACAGGGTTATGGCTACACCTTC. Its protein product is CASSQGQGYGYTF.

V gene TRBV15 combines with J gene TRBJ2-5; 9 bases map to TRBD2. CDR3 length: 17 residues. After removal of 0 bases from V and 5 bases from J, the junction contained 10 bases not matched to a gene. The germline CDR1 and CDR2 sequences are LNHNV and YYDKDF (reference sequence). Here the CDR3 DNA reads TGTGCCACCAGCAGAGATCGGCTAGCGGGGCCAAGGGAGACCCAGTACTTC. It translates to CATSRDRLAGPRETQYF.

V is TRBV12-3 or TRBV12-4 and J is TRBJ1-2; 10 bases are a match to TRBD1. The CDR3 is 13 residues long. V was clipped by 6 bases and J by 4 bases; unmatched bases: 2. CDR3 nucleotide sequence: TGTGCCAGCAGGAGGACAGGGGGCTATGGCTACACCTTC. Translated: CASRRTGGYGYTF.

This chain joins TRBV7-8 and TRBJ2-1; 7 positions agree with TRBD2. V trimming: 2 bases; J trimming: 8 bases; junction bases outside the gene matches: 3. Per germline, CDR1 SGHVS and CDR2 FQNEAQ. The CDR3 contains 13 residues. CDR3 region: CASSLRTSDEQFF. The CDR3 region has the DNA TGTGCCAGCAGCTTAAGAACTAGCGATGAGCAGTTCTTC.

This rearrangement joins TRBV4-3 to TRBJ1-2; 7 nucleotides align to TRBD1. The CDR3 is made up of 17 amino acids. The germline V gene encodes CDR1 LGHNA and CDR2 YSLEER. V lost 0 bases to trimming and J lost 4 bases; unmatched junction nucleotides: 11. The CDR3 DNA follows: TGCGCCAGCAGCCAAGATAGGTACAGGGGAAAGAGCTATGGCTACACCTTC. Translating gives CASSQDRYRGKSYGYTF.

Points on this clone: Different DNA sequences within this sample yield the same CDR3. V and J are TRBV9 and TRBJ1-1; D remains ambiguous. CDR3 length: 13 residues. The V gene lost 0 bases and the J gene lost 2 bases, with 5 bases spanning the gap. The V gene's germline CDR1 is SGDLS and CDR2 YYNGEE. The chain's CDR3 is CASSVGPNTEAFF. The DNA for the CDR3 is TGTGCCAGCAGCGTAGGGCCTAACACTGAAGCTTTCTTT.

This chain connects TRBV18 to TRBJ2-3, with TRBD1 matching over 8 bases. The germline V gene has CDR1 KGHSH and CDR2 LQKENI. V lost 6 bases and J lost 3; bases outside the gene matches: 11. This CDR3 region has 16 residues. The CDR3 loop reads CASSLHRGSGTDTQYF. The DNA of the CDR3 is TGTGCCAGCTCCCTCCACAGGGGGAGTGGTACAGATACGCAGTATTTT.

The chain recombines TRBV24-1 with TRBJ2-3, with 8 bases that match TRBD1. CDR1 KGHDR and CDR2 SFDVKD come from the germline V gene. The CDR3 runs to 19 residues. V gave up 3 bases and J gave up 3 bases; unmatched junction bases: 16. CDR3 region: CATSDQFGPYRGETDTQYF. DNA of the CDR3: TGTGCCACCAGTGATCAATTTGGCCCGTACAGGGGGGAGACAGATACGCAGTATTTT.

The CDR3 nucleotides read TGTGCCAGCATAGGCGATAGCTCCTACAATGAGCAGTTCTTC. Its translation: CASIGDSSYNEQFF. This sequence joins TRBV25-1 and TRBJ2-1; D gene uncertain. CDR1 and CDR2 from the germline V gene are MGHDK and SYGVNS. V gave up 7 bases and J gave up 0 bases, with 10 bases separating them. This CDR3 is 14 amino acids long.

V and J are TRBV6-2 or TRBV6-3 and TRBJ2-3; 9 bases are a match to TRBD2. The CDR3 consists of 15 residues. Germline V lookup: CDR1 MNHEY, CDR2 SVGEGT. V dropped 4 bases and J dropped 2; count of bases not matched to a gene: 4. DNA for the CDR3: TGTGCCAGCAGTTCTCTAGCGGGGCTCACAGATACGCAGTATTTT. Protein product: CASSSLAGLTDTQYF.

The rearrangement joins TRBV20-1 to TRBJ1-6; tentatively, D is TRBD1 (5 bases). The CDR3 spans 13 residues. Trimming shortened V by 3 bases and J by 6 bases, and 9 bases separated the two germline ends. Germline V lookup: CDR1 DFQATT, CDR2 SNEGSKA (reference sequence). The CDR3, as DNA: TGCAGTGCTAGTCAGGGTCGTAATTCACCCCTCCACTTT. It encodes CSASQGRNSPLHF.

V and J are TRBV27 and TRBJ2-7; D may match TRBD1 or TRBD2 (5 bases each). This CDR3 spans 13 amino acids. Trimming stripped 5 bases from V and 4 bases from J, with 12 bases between. In germline, CDR1 is MNHEY, CDR2 SMNVEV (reference sequence). The chain's CDR3 is CASSIGARYEQYF. The CDR3 DNA reads as TGTGCCAGCAGTATCGGGGCCAGATACGAGCAGTACTTC.

CDR3 nucleotides: TGCGCCAGCAGCTCGTGGACAGTCGACCAATCACCCCTCCACTTT. Protein: CASSSWTVDQSPLHF. The chain has TRBV5-1 and TRBJ1-6; D is perhaps TRBD1 (6 bases). V was cut by 3 bases and J by 10 bases, with 17 bases left in between. Germline lookup yields CDR1 SGHRS and CDR2 YFSETQ. This CDR3 contains 15 residues.

The rearrangement uses TRBV6-5 and TRBJ2-7, with 11 bases lining up with TRBD2. The length of the CDR3 is 14 residues. Looked up from germline, CDR1 is MNHEY and CDR2 is SVGAGI. V lost 6 bases to trimming and J lost 3 bases; unmatched junction nucleotides: 4. The CDR3 region is CASRPSGRSYEQYF. The CDR3 nucleotides read TGTGCCAGCAGACCTAGCGGGAGGAGCTACGAGCAGTACTTC.

The genes are TRBV27 and TRBJ1-5; TRBD1 is a possible D gene (5 bases). Germline V gene lookup returns CDR1 MNHEY and CDR2 SMNVEV (reference sequence). This CDR3 comprises 15 residues. The germline V and J ends were trimmed by 6 bases and 8 bases, with 20 bases remaining between them. The CDR3 region has the DNA TGTGCCAGCAGATCCCGGGACTGGACTATGGAGCCCCAGCATTTT. Encoded protein: CASRSRDWTMEPQHF.

The J gene is TRBJ2-3, the V gene TRBV6-5, with unresolved D. Germline V gene data show CDR1 as MNHEY and CDR2 as SVGAGI. The CDR3 runs to 15 residues. Deletions cut 6 bases from V and 0 bases from J, with 13 bases between. The CDR3: CASRPGRVSTDTQYF. The CDR3 DNA reads as TGTGCCAGCAGACCAGGCCGGGTTAGCACAGATACGCAGTATTTT.

The rearrangement uses TRBV6-5 and TRBJ1-6; D not certain. Between the trimmed V and J ends, which lost 0 bases and 8 bases, there was a span of 8 bases. CDR1 MNHEY and CDR2 SVGAGI come from the germline V gene. CDR3 length equals 14 residues. CDR3 protein: CASSYSGGDSPLHF. Here the CDR3 DNA reads TGTGCCAGCAGTTACTCGGGCGGAGATTCACCCCTCCACTTT.

V usage is TRBV5-1 and J usage is TRBJ1-1; D call uncertain. In germline, CDR1 is SGHRS, CDR2 YFSETQ. The CDR3 spans 13 residues. The V end was cut by 2 bases, the J end by 2 bases, with 7 bases between. The CDR3 DNA is TGCGCCAGCAGCTTTACTGGAAACACTGAAGCTTTCTTT. This codes for CASSFTGNTEAFF.

The chain links TRBV11-3 to TRBJ1-1; D possibly corresponds to TRBD1 (6 bases). Trimming removed 5 bases at V and 0 bases at J, with 16 bases between. Looked up from germline, CDR1 is SGHNT and CDR2 is YENEEA. The CDR3 runs to 16 residues. DNA of the CDR3: TGTGCCAGCAGCGATTACTACAGGGCCATGAACACTGAAGCTTTCTTT. Protein: CASSDYYRAMNTEAFF. Full variable domain (missing parts from reference TRBV11-3 and TRBJ1-1): EAGVVQSPRYKIIEKKQPVAFWCNPISGHNTLYWYLQNLGQGPELLIRYENEEAVDDSQLPKDRFSAERLKGVDSTLKIQPAELGDSAVYLCASSDYYRAMNTEAFFGQGTRLTVV.

This rearrangement joins TRBV28 to TRBJ1-1; D gene uncertain. V was shortened by 1 base and J by 4 bases, with 13 bases between the two germline ends. From germline, CDR1 is MDHEN and CDR2 SYDVKM. The CDR3 length is 15 residues. The CDR3 reads CASSLSPRGPTEAFF. The CDR3, as DNA: TGTGCCAGCAGTTTATCCCCTCGGGGTCCCACTGAAGCTTTCTTT. The whole variable domain, filled in from reference TRBV28 and TRBJ1-1, reads DVKVTQSSRYLVKRTGEKVFLECVQDMDHENMFWYRQDPGLGLRLIYFSYDVKMKEKGDIPEGYSVSREKKERFSLILESASTNQTSMYLCASSLSPRGPTEAFFGQGTRLTVV.

The rearrangement uses TRBV11-2 and TRBJ1-3; D is unresolved. V lost 1 base, J lost 0 bases, and 7 bases lay in between. This CDR3 is built from 15 residues. In germline, CDR1 is SGHAT, CDR2 FQNNGV. The CDR3 spells CASSLVWSSGNTIYF. In DNA, the CDR3 is TGTGCCAGCAGCTTAGTGTGGAGCTCTGGAAACACCATATATTTT.

This chain links TRBV19 with TRBJ1-5; D gene uncertain. Trimming took off 6 bases at V and 2 bases at J, with 11 bases between the two ends. The CDR3 extends over 14 amino acids. Germline lookup yields CDR1 LNHDA and CDR2 SQIVND (reference sequence). CDR3 bases: TGTGCCAGTAGGGAGGGAAGAGGCAATCAGCCCCAGCATTTT. Translating gives CASREGRGNQPQHF.

The CDR3 is CASSTSGSYNEQFF. The CDR3 DNA reads TGTGCCAGTAGTACTAGCGGGAGTTACAATGAGCAGTTCTTC. The rearrangement links TRBV19 to TRBJ2-1; 10 nucleotides line up with TRBD2. CDR1 is LNHDA and CDR2 is SQIVND in the germline V gene (reference sequence). This CDR3 comprises 14 residues. J gave up 4 bases and V 4 bases, and 1 base lay outside the gene matches.

This clone has only a few counts. V is TRBV5-8 and J is TRBJ1-1, with D maybe TRBD1 (5 bases). CDR3 length equals 15 residues. V shed 3 bases and J shed 2 bases, with 14 bases lying between them. CDR1 is SGHTS and CDR2 is YDEGEE in the germline V gene. Here the CDR3 reads CASSSPWGYNTEAFF. As DNA, the CDR3 is TGTGCCAGCAGCTCTCCCTGGGGGTATAACACTGAAGCTTTCTTT.